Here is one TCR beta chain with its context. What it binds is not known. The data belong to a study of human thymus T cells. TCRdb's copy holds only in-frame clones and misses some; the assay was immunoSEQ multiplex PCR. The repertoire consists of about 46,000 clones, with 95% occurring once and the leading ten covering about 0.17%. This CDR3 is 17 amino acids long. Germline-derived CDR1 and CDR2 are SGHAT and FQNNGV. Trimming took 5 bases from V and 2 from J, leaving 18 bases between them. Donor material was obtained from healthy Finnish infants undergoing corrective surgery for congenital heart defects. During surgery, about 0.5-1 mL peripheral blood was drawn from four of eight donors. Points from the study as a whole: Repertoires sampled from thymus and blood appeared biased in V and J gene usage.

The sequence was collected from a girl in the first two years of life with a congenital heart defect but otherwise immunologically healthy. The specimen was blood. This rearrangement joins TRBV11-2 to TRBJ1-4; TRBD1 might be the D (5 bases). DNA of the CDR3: TGTGCCAGCAGCCCTCACCCCGCAGGGCGCACTAATGAAAAACTGTTTTTT. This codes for CASSPHPAGRTNEKLFF.